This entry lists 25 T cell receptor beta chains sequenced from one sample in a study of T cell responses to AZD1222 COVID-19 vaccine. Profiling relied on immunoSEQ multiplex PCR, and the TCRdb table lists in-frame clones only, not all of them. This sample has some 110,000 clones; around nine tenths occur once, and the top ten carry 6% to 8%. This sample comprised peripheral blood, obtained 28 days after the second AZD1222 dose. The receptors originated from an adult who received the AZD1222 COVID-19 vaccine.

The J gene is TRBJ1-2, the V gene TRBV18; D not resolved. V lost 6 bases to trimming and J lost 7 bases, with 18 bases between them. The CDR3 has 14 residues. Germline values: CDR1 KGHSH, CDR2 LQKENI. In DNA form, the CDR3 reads TGTGCCAGCTCTACCAGCAGCGAAGTTTCTGGCTACACCTTC. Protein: CASSTSSEVSGYTF.

The CDR3 nucleotides read TGCGCCAGCAGCCAACCCGGGACAGGAAAAGCCAAAAACATTCAGTACTTC. It is translated as CASSQPGTGKAKNIQYF. The chain carries TRBV4-1 and TRBJ2-4, with 8 bases aligning to TRBD1. V gave up 2 bases and J gave up 0 bases; unmatched junction bases: 6. The CDR3 length is 17 residues. Germline V gene data show CDR1 as MGHRA and CDR2 as YSYEKL.

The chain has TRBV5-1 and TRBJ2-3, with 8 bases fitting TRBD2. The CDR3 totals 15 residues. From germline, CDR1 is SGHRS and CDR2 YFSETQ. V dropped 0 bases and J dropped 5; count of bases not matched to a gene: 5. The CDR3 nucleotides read TGCGCCAGCAGCTTGGCAGCGGGGGTGCGAGATACGCAGTATTTT. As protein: CASSLAAGVRDTQYF.

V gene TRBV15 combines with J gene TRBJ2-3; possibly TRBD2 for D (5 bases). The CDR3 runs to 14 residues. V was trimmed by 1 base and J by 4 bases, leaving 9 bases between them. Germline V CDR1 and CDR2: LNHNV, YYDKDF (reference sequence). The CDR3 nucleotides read TGTGCCACCAGCAGAGGACGGGATGCAGATACGCAGTATTTT. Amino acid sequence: CATSRGRDADTQYF.

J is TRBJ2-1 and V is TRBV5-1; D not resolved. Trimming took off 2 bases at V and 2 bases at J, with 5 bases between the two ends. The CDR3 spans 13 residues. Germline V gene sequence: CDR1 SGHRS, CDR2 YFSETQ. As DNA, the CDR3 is TGCGCCAGCAGCTTCGACACCTACAATGAGCAGTTCTTC. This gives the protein CASSFDTYNEQFF. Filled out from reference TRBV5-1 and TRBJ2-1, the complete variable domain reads KAGVTQTPRYLIKTRGQQVTLSCSPISGHRSVSWYQQTPGQGLQFLFEYFSETQRNKGNFPGRFSGRQFSNSRSEMNVSTLELGDSALYLCASSFDTYNEQFFGPGTRLTVL.

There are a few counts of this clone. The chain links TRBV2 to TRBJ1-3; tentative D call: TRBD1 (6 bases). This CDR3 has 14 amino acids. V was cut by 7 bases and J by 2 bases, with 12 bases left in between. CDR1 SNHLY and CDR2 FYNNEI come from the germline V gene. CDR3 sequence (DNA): TGTGCCAGCACGACGGGGGGCACTGGAAACACCATATATTTT. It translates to CASTTGGTGNTIYF.

The CDR3 sequence is CASSEALGPQHF. In nucleotides, the CDR3 is TGTGCCAGCAGTGAAGCTCTGGGGCCCCAGCATTTT. The genes are TRBV2 and TRBJ1-5; D not certain. The V end lost 0 bases, the J end lost 9 bases, and 6 bases lay between the germline ends. The CDR3 runs 12 residues. Germline CDR1 SNHLY, CDR2 FYNNEI.

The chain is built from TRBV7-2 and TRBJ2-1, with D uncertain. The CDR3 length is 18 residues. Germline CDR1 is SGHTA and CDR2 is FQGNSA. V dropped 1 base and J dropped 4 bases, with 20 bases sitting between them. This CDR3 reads CASSLVVLATLSYNEQFF. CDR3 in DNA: TGTGCCAGCAGCTTAGTTGTTCTGGCGACCCTTTCTTACAATGAGCAGTTCTTC.

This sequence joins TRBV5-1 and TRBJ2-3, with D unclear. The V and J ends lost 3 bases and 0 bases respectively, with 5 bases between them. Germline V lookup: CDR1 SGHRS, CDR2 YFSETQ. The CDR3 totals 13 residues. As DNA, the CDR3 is TGCGCCAGCAGCTCCTCTAGCACAGATACGCAGTATTTT. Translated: CASSSSSTDTQYF. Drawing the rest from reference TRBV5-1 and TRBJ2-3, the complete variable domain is KAGVTQTPRYLIKTRGQQVTLSCSPISGHRSVSWYQQTPGQGLQFLFEYFSETQRNKGNFPGRFSGRQFSNSRSEMNVSTLELGDSALYLCASSSSSTDTQYFGPGTRLTVL.

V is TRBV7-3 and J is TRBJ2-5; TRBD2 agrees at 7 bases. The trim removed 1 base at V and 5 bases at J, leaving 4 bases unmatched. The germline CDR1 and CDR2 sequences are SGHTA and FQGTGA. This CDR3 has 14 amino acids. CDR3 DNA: TGTGCCAGCAGCTTAAGGGGGGGGATGGAGACCCAGTACTTC. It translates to CASSLRGGMETQYF.

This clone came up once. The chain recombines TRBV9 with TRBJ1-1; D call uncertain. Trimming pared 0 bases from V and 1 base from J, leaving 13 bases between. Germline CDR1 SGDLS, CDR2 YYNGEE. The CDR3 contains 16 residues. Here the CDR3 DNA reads TGTGCCAGCAGCGTAGGTCCACTACCGACGAACACTGAAGCTTTCTTT. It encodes CASSVGPLPTNTEAFF. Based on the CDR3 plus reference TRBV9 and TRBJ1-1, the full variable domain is DSGVTQTPKHLITATGQRVTLRCSPRSGDLSVYWYQQSLDQGLQFLIQYYNGEERAKGNILERFSAQQFPDLHSELNLSSLELGDSALYFCASSVGPLPTNTEAFFGQGTRLTVV.

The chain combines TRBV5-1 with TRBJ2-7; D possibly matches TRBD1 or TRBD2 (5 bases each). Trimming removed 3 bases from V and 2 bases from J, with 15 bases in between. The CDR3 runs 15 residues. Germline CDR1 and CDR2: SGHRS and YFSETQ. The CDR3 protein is CASSSEGRGPYEQYF. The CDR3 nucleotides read TGCGCCAGCAGCTCAGAGGGAAGGGGACCCTACGAGCAGTACTTC.

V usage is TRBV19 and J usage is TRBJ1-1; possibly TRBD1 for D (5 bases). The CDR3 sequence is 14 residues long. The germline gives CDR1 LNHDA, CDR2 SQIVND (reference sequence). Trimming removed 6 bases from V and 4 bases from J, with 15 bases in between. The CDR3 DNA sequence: TGTGCCAGTAGCCTAGGTTGGGGGGGCACTGAAGCTTTCTTT. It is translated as CASSLGWGGTEAFF.

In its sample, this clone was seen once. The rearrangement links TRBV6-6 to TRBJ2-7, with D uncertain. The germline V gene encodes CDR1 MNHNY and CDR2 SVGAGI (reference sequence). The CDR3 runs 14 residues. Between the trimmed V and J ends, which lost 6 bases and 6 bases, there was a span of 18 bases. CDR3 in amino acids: CASRDGPQLGEQYF. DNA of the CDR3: TGTGCCAGCAGGGACGGGCCCCAGTTGGGCGAGCAGTACTTC.

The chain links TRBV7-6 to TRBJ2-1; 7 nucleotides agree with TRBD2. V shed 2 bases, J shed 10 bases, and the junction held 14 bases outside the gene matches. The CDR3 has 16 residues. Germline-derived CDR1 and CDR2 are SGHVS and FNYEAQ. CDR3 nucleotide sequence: TGTGCCAGCAGCTTACTTACTAGCGCCGCACGTAACGAGCAGTTCTTC. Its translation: CASSLLTSAARNEQFF.

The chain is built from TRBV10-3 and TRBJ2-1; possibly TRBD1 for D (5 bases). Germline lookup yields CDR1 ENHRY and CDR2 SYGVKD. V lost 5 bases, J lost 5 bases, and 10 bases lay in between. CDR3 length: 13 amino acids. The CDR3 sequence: CAISNQGNNEQFF. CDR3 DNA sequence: TGTGCCATCAGTAATCAGGGAAACAATGAGCAGTTCTTC.

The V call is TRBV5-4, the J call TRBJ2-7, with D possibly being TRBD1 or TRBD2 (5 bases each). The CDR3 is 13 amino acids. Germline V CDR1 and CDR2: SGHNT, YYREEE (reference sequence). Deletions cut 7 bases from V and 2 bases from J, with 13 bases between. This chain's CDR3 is CASRDGTTYEQYF. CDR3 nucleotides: TGTGCCAGCCGAGACGGGACGACCTACGAGCAGTACTTC.

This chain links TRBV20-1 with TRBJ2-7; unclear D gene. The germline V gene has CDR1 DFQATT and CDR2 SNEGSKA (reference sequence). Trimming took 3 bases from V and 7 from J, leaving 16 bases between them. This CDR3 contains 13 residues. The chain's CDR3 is CSASRTPGQEQYF. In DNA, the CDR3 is TGCAGTGCTAGTCGAACCCCAGGTCAGGAGCAGTACTTC.

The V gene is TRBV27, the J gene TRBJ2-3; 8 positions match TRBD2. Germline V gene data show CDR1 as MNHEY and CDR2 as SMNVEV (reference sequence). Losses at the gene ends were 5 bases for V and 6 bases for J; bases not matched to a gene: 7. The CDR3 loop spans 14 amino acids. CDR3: CASSRRGLVDTQYF. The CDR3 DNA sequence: TGTGCCAGCAGTAGGAGGGGACTAGTGGATACGCAGTATTTT.

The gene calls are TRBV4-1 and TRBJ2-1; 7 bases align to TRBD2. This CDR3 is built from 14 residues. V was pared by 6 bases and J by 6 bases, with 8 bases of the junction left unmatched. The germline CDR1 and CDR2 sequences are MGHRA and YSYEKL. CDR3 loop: CASSSGLGLNEQFF. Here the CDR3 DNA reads TGCGCCAGCAGTTCCGGACTAGGGCTCAATGAGCAGTTCTTC.

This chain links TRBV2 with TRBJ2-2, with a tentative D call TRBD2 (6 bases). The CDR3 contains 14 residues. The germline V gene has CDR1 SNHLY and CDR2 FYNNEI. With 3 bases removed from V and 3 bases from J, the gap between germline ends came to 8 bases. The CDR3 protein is CASSERGDTGELFF. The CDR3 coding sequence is TGTGCCAGCAGTGAGCGGGGCGACACCGGGGAGCTGTTTTTT.

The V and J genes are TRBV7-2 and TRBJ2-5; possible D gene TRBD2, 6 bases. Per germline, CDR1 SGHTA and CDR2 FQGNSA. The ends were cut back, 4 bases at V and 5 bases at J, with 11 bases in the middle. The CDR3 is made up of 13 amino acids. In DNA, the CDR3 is TGTGCCAGCAGCTCGATCGGAGGGGAGACCCAGTACTTC. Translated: CASSSIGGETQYF.

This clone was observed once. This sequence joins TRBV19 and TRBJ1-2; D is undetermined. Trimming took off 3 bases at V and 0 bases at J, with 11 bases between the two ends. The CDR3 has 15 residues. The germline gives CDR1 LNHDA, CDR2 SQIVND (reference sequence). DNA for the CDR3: TGTGCCAGTAGTATTTTGGACGGCTCTAACTATGGCTACACCTTC. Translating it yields CASSILDGSNYGYTF.

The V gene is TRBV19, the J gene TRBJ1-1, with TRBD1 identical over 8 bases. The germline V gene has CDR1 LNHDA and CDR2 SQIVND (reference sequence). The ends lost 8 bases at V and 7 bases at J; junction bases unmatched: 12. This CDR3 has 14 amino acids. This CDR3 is CASSDTGGPGEAFF. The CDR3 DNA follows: TGTGCCAGTTCGGACACAGGGGGTCCCGGTGAAGCTTTCTTT.

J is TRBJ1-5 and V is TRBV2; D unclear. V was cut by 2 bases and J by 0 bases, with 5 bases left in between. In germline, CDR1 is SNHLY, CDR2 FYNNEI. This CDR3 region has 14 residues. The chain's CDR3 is CASSESYSNQPQHF. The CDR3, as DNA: TGTGCCAGCAGTGAATCTTATAGCAATCAGCCCCAGCATTTT.